This TCR beta chain was sequenced during a study of T cell responses to AZD1222 COVID-19 vaccine. Study-level results: Spike-specific TCR breadth rose after two AZD1222 doses, and depth rose as well.

The CDR3 runs to 16 residues. The V and J ends lost 2 bases and 3 bases, in that order; junction bases with no gene match: 7. Sequencing used immunoSEQ multiplex PCR; TCRdb keeps in-frame clones, though not all of them. The sample lists 140,000 to 150,000 clones, around 90% seen once, with approximately 1.5% in the top ten. Regarding this clone: Its antigen is not identified.

This chain uses TRBV6-7 with TRBJ1-3; the match to TRBD1 covers 7 bases. TRBV6-7 is an ORF for which the function is uncertain. The sample in question was peripheral blood, obtained on day 0 of AZD1222 vaccination. The clonotype was recovered from an adult in good health. CDR3 sequence reads: CASSYKGGKDGNTIYF. DNA for the CDR3: TGTGCCAGCAGTTACAAAGGGGGCAAGGATGGAAACACCATATATTTT.